The 13 T cell receptor beta chains given below trace back to one sample, sequenced in a study of neurological immune-mediated disorders. MiXCR was run by TCRdb on the 5' RACE reads, yielding one entry per CDR3 protein. This table has about 89,000 distinct CDR3 sequences, around 2.6% appearing once. Sequencing was done on a sample of PBMCs. The origin of the receptors is a woman younger than 45 with multiple sclerosis.

This clonotype was counted ten times or more. The gene calls are TRBV20-1 and TRBJ2-2, with D possibly being TRBD1 (6 bases). This CDR3 region has 15 residues. Per the germline V gene, CDR1 is DFQATT and CDR2 is SNEGSKA (reference sequence). V lost 1 base and J lost 6, with 15 bases in between. The CDR3 loop is CSARAGAGGSGELFF. CDR3 sequence (DNA): TGCAGTGCTAGAGCAGGGGCGGGTGGTTCCGGGGAGCTGTTTTTT.

The rearrangement links TRBV27 to TRBJ2-5, with D possibly being TRBD2 (5 bases). The V gene lost 3 bases and the J gene lost 5 bases, with 16 bases spanning the gap. Germline assignment: CDR1 MNHEY and CDR2 SMNVEV (reference sequence). The CDR3 runs to 15 residues. The CDR3 protein is CASSLAPAGWETQYF. In DNA form, the CDR3 reads TGTGCCAGCAGTTTGGCCCCGGCGGGTTGGGAGACCCAGTACTTC.

This clonotype came up many times. Written as DNA, the CDR3 is TGTGCCAGCATACTTAATAGCGGGAGGGCCATTGATACGCAGTATTTT. This gives the protein CASILNSGRAIDTQYF. V gene TRBV7-2 combines with J gene TRBJ2-3; 11 positions agree with TRBD2. This CDR3 has 16 residues. V shed 7 bases and J 6 bases; nucleotides not matched to a gene: 12. CDR1 SGHTA and CDR2 FQGNSA come from the germline V gene.

This clonotype was seen many times. The J gene is TRBJ2-6, the V gene TRBV6-6; 9 positions agree with TRBD2. The CDR3 runs to 18 residues. Germline V gene sequence: CDR1 MNHNY, CDR2 SVGAGI (reference sequence). The J segment lost 2 bases and the V segment lost 3 bases, leaving 8 bases of the junction unmatched. This CDR3 reads CASSYPAGGLTGANVLTF. The CDR3 nucleotides are TGTGCCAGCAGTTATCCAGCGGGAGGCTTGACTGGGGCCAACGTCCTGACTTTC.

This clonotype was recorded at least ten times. This chain connects TRBV4-3 to TRBJ2-5; a weak D match, TRBD1 (5 bases). The germline V gene encodes CDR1 LGHNA and CDR2 YSLEER. The V gene lost 3 bases and the J gene lost 4 bases, with 21 bases spanning the gap. CDR3 length equals 17 residues. The CDR3 sequence is CASSQDRRLGAGETQYF. The CDR3 DNA reads TGCGCCAGCAGCCAGGACCGAAGGTTAGGGGCTGGAGAGACCCAGTACTTC.

This clonotype was seen ten or more times. The chain recombines TRBV7-2 with TRBJ2-1, with TRBD2 matching 12 bases. The V gene end was trimmed by 0 bases and the J gene end by 8 bases; junction bases not matched to a gene: 5. The CDR3 has 16 residues. Germline values: CDR1 SGHTA, CDR2 FQGNSA. CDR3 DNA: TGTGCCAGCAGCTTAGCTCCTAGCGGGAGGGGGGATGAGCAGTTCTTC. Its protein is CASSLAPSGRGDEQFF. Drawing the rest from reference TRBV7-2 and TRBJ2-1, the complete variable domain is GAGVSQSPSNKVTEKGKDVELRCDPISGHTALYWYRQSLGQGLEFLIYFQGNSAPDKSGLPSDRFSAERTGGSVSTLTIQRTQQEDSAVYLCASSLAPSGRGDEQFFGPGTRLTVL.

Ten or more counts support this clonotype. J is TRBJ2-3 and V is TRBV29-1; possibly TRBD2 for D (7 bases). V was shortened by 2 bases and J by 2 bases, with 17 bases between the two germline ends. Germline CDR1 is SQVTM and CDR2 is ANQGSEA. The CDR3 is 16 residues long. The CDR3 nucleotides read TGCAGCGTTGAAAGGGGGGGGCGGGAGTTCACAGATACGCAGTATTTT. The encoded protein is CSVERGGREFTDTQYF.

This clonotype ranks as medium-sized. V usage is TRBV4-3 and J usage is TRBJ2-7; tentatively, D is TRBD2 (6 bases). V lost 4 bases, J lost 2 bases, and 21 bases lay in between. Germline CDR1 is LGHNA and CDR2 is YSLEER. CDR3 length: 17 residues. The CDR3 sequence is CASSLTRAGTVPYEQYF. In DNA, the CDR3 is TGCGCCAGCAGCCTAACCCGCGCCGGGACTGTCCCCTACGAGCAGTACTTC.

This clonotype has a count of ten or more. Its ends do not fully match the called genes, so a read error is possible. This chain links TRBV20-1 with TRBJ2-5; 8 nucleotides agree with TRBD2. Per germline, CDR1 DFQATT and CDR2 SNEGSKA (reference sequence). This CDR3 has 11 residues. CDR3 sequence reads: CSARDGKRENF. The CDR3 bases are TGCAGTGCTAGAGATGGCAAGCGGGAGAACTTC.

At least ten counts were recorded for this clonotype. This rearrangement joins TRBV7-2 to TRBJ2-1, with 8 bases that match TRBD2. The CDR3 runs 19 residues. From germline, CDR1 is SGHTA and CDR2 FQGNSA. The V gene end was trimmed by 6 bases and the J gene end by 7 bases; junction bases not matched to a gene: 23. The CDR3 DNA reads TGTGCCAGCAGTCCTAAATCACTAGCGGAGAGGGGTGCCTGGAATGAGCAGTTCTTC. Protein sequence: CASSPKSLAERGAWNEQFF.

The chain links TRBV6-5 to TRBJ2-7; D may be TRBD1 (5 bases). The V gene's germline CDR1 is MNHEY and CDR2 SVGAGI. The CDR3 runs 11 residues. In DNA form, the CDR3 reads TGTGATACCAGGGCCTACTACGAGCAGTACTTC. Translating it yields CDTRAYYEQYF.

Ten or more counts support this clonotype. J is TRBJ2-1 and V is TRBV7-9; D not resolved. The V end was cut by 0 bases, the J end by 1 base, with 7 bases between. The CDR3 has 15 amino acids. CDR1 and CDR2 from the germline V gene are SEHNR and FQNEAQ (reference sequence). CDR3 region: CASSLAPGSYNEQFF. CDR3 DNA sequence: TGTGCCAGCAGCTTAGCCCCCGGTTCCTACAATGAGCAGTTCTTC.

The table lists this clonotype with many counts. V and J are TRBV6-2 or TRBV6-3 and TRBJ1-5; 7 positions match TRBD1. Trimming removed 2 bases from V and 5 bases from J; junction bases left unmatched: 6. This CDR3 contains 15 residues. Germline V CDR1 and CDR2: MNHEY, SVGEGT. The CDR3 sequence: CASSYDRVDYQPQHF. CDR3 coding DNA: TGTGCCAGCAGTTACGACAGGGTGGACTATCAGCCCCAGCATTTT.